This TCR beta chain was documented in a study of blood T cell repertoires in COVID-19. Clones were sequenced by immunoSEQ multiplex PCR, and TCRdb holds only the in-frame ones, with some missing. The repertoire holds fewer than 300,000 clones, with more than 65% as singletons. The CDR3 extends over 14 amino acids. Per the germline V gene, CDR1 is KGHSY and CDR2 is FQNENV. The V segment lost 3 bases and the J segment 2 bases; nucleotides outside the gene matches: 3. This clone was counted a single time. V gene TRBV16 combines with J gene TRBJ1-2; TRBD1 matches 7 bases. The source material was peripheral blood. The origin of this receptor is a woman aged 18 to 35 with acute or convalescent COVID-19. For the CDR3, the DNA is TGTGCCAGCAGCCACTCACAGGGGAACTATGGCTACACCTTC. It specifies CASSHSQGNYGYTF.